This T cell receptor (beta chain) was retrieved from a study of identical twins. Study observations and caveats: Models underestimated out-of-frame TCR alpha sharing in monozygotic twins. Excess sharing by twins proved weaker in beta out-of-frame sequences. Invariant MAIT and iNKT cells may have partly biased zero-insertion analyses.

This clonotype was observed a few times. What it recognizes is unknown. MiXCR, run by TCRdb on the 5' RACE reads, gives a single entry per CDR3 protein. This table has roughly 250,000 distinct CDR3 sequences, 11% to 15% appearing once. All of the donors were Caucasians in good health. Germline CDR1 is DFQATT and CDR2 is SNEGSKA (reference sequence). The CDR3 runs 19 residues. Trimming at V came to 5 bases and at J to 0 bases, leaving 17 bases not matched to a gene. The material sequenced was memory (CD45RO+) T cells sorted from blood. The V gene is TRBV20-1, the J gene TRBJ2-4, with TRBD1 matching over 9 bases. The sequence was collected from a young woman in good health. The CDR3 sequence: CSAHPLDRGLSLAKNIQYF. DNA of the CDR3: TGCAGTGCTCATCCACTGGACAGGGGCCTAAGTCTAGCCAAAAACATTCAGTACTTC.